The 9 T cell receptor beta chains reported below all come from one sample, sequenced in a study of blood T cells in healthy people across ages. A second PCR, run for roughly 6 to 11 cycles, used a sample-barcoded 5' primer plus a J-beta primer mix. Using its own MiXCR run on the 5' RACE reads, TCRdb lists one record per CDR3 protein. The sample has about 1.8 million distinct CDR3 sequences, approximately 50% seen once; the top ten hold around 2.1%. Sequenced input: blood. These receptors all stem from a woman aged 35 to 49 in good health.

The chain employs TRBV4-3 and TRBJ1-2; D might be TRBD1 (6 bases). The germline V gene has CDR1 LGHNA and CDR2 YSLEER. The CDR3 is 16 amino acids. V shed 1 base and J shed 8 bases, with 20 bases lying between them. In nucleotides, the CDR3 is TGCGCCAGCAGCCAAGTCCTCCCACGGGGGGCGGGAGGCTACACCTTC. This codes for CASSQVLPRGAGGYTF.

The chain combines TRBV20-1 with TRBJ2-7; D unclear. This CDR3 has 13 amino acids. Germline V gene lookup returns CDR1 DFQATT and CDR2 SNEGSKA (reference sequence). V was trimmed by 0 bases and J by 3 bases, leaving 9 bases between them. The CDR3 DNA follows: TGCAGTGCTAGAGATGAGGTTCACTACGAGCAGTACTTC. Protein product: CSARDEVHYEQYF.

The V and J genes are TRBV7-9 and TRBJ1-2; D not certain. From germline, CDR1 is SEHNR and CDR2 FQNEAQ (reference sequence). The CDR3 totals 14 residues. The V end was cut by 4 bases, the J end by 2 bases, with 11 bases between. In nucleotides, the CDR3 is TGTGCCAGCAGCTCTCAGGATCCAAACTATGGCTACACCTTC. As protein: CASSSQDPNYGYTF.

The chain has TRBV10-2 and TRBJ2-5; 9 bases line up with TRBD1. V gave up 6 bases and J gave up 5 bases; unmatched junction bases: 10. This CDR3 contains 15 residues. Germline CDR1 WSHSY, CDR2 SAAADI. CDR3 sequence (DNA): TGCGCCAGCAGAGAGAAGGGACAGGGTCTGGAGACCCAGTACTTC. This sequence encodes CASREKGQGLETQYF.

This clonotype was seen more than once but under ten times. J is TRBJ2-3 and V is TRBV4-1; D is unresolved. The CDR3 is made up of 13 amino acids. Germline assignment: CDR1 MGHRA and CDR2 YSYEKL. V was trimmed by 0 bases and J by 6 bases, leaving 7 bases between them. The CDR3, as DNA: TGCGCCAGCAGCCAAGATTTCCCCGATACGCAGTATTTT. This translates into CASSQDFPDTQYF.

The J gene is TRBJ1-2, the V gene TRBV6-5, with D hard to call. The length of the CDR3 is 15 residues. V dropped 2 bases and J dropped 4 bases, with 14 bases sitting between them. CDR1 is MNHEY, CDR2 SVGAGI, per germline. DNA of the CDR3: TGTGCCAGCAGTTACCGGGAGGTCGGGTCCTATGGCTACACCTTC. Its protein product is CASSYREVGSYGYTF.

The chain has TRBV21-1 and TRBJ2-7. TRBV21-1 is a pseudogene. This CDR3 region has 13 residues. CDR3 in amino acids: CATAHSSSYEQYF. Here the CDR3 DNA reads TGTGCCACAGCTCACTCCAGCTCCTACGAGCAGTACTTC.

This clonotype was detected only a few times. The chain recombines TRBV25-1 with TRBJ1-1, with a possible D match to TRBD1 (6 bases). Germline CDR1 and CDR2: MGHDK and SYGVNS. The V end was cut by 0 bases, the J end by 0 bases, with 14 bases between. This CDR3 has 17 residues. The CDR3 spells CASSEYYIGGLNTEAFF. Here the CDR3 DNA reads TGTGCCAGCAGTGAATATTATATTGGGGGGCTGAACACTGAAGCTTTCTTT.

V and J are TRBV20-1 and TRBJ2-3, with D perhaps matching TRBD1 (5 bases). The length of the CDR3 is 15 residues. Germline CDR1 reads DFQATT; CDR2 reads SNEGSKA (reference sequence). V lost 4 bases and J lost 3, with 17 bases in between. CDR3 bases: TGCAGTGCTACAATAGATGGGGCTGGGACAGATACGCAGTATTTT. This encodes CSATIDGAGTDTQYF.